This T cell receptor (beta chain) stems from a study of T cell responses to AZD1222 COVID-19 vaccine. Unmatched junction bases numbered 7, after V lost 3 bases and J lost 10 bases. CDR1 SGHDT and CDR2 YYEEEE come from the germline V gene. The CDR3 is 13 residues long. Assay: immunoSEQ multiplex PCR; the TCRdb copy retains only in-frame clones and omits some. Seen here are some 160,000 clones, roughly 90% observed once, and the top ten hold 1.9%. As for this clone: Its matching antigen is unknown.

Notes on the study in general: Vaccine-associated CD4 TCRs ranged over spike, dominating at 160-218 and 743-854. Nearly half of unique spike-specific TCRs reportedly avoided B.1.351 and B.1.1.7 mutated regions. Researchers took repertoire samples only after the peak T cell response had come.

The chain has TRBV5-6 and TRBJ1-1, with TRBD1 matching over 9 bases. The receptor comes from an adult who received the AZD1222 COVID-19 vaccine. Sequences were derived from peripheral blood, sampled 28 days after the second AZD1222 dose. CDR3 nucleotide sequence: TGTGCCAGCAGCTCCTACAGGGGGCTGGTAGCTTTCTTT. It encodes CASSSYRGLVAFF.